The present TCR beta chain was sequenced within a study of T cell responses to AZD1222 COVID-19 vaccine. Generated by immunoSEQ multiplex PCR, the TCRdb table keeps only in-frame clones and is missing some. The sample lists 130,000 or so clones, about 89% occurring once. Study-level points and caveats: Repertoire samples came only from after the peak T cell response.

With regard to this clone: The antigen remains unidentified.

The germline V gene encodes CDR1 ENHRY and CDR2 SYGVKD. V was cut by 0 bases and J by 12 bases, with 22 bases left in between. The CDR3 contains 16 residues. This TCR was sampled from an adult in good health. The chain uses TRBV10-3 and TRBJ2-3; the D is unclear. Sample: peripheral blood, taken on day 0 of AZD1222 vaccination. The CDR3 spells CAISESMSKTVLIQYF. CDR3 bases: TGTGCCATCAGTGAGTCGATGAGCAAGACGGTCCTAATCCAGTATTTT.